The TCR beta chain described here comes from a study of CD8+ T cells in alopecia areata. Study-level results: Scalp lesions, especially in alopecia totalis/universalis, had higher clonality than normal scalp.

The treatment is: oral pan-JAK inhibitor, 5-10 mg twice daily. This clone showed up just a few times. Its antigen is unknown. Following RNA extraction, reverse transcription yielded cDNA that acted as the sequencing template. TCRdb's copy holds only in-frame clones and misses some; the assay was immunoSEQ multiplex PCR. The sample lists 210,000 or so clones, 66% occurring once. The CDR3 spans 15 residues. Per the germline V gene, CDR1 is MDHEN and CDR2 is SYDVKM. V dropped 5 bases and J dropped 5 bases, with 15 bases sitting between them. The chain couples TRBV28 to TRBJ2-2; tentatively, D is TRBD1 or TRBD2 (5 bases each). The TCR sequence derives from a human donor with alopecia areata. The sequencing here drew on CD4+ T cells sorted from blood, taken between weeks 44 and 45, from a patient treated with tofacitinib. CDR3 in DNA: TGTGCCAGCAGTCGATCAGGGACGGGAACCGGGGAGCTGTTTTTT. As protein: CASSRSGTGTGELFF.